These 11 T cell receptor beta chains were all obtained from the same sample, sequenced in a study of cytomegalovirus exposure and HLA in healthy donors. Using immunoSEQ multiplex PCR, the repertoire was profiled, and TCRdb retains in-frame clones only, with some absent. The table lists under 100,000 clones, roughly 83% of them singletons. The sequenced sample consisted of PBMCs. All receptors derive from a young woman in good health and CMV-seropositive.

This rearrangement joins TRBV5-8 to TRBJ1-5; D might be TRBD1 (5 bases). Trimming took off 4 bases at V and 6 bases at J, with 11 bases between the two ends. Germline CDR1 and CDR2: SGHTS and YDEGEE. The CDR3 covers 13 residues. CDR3 region: CASSTTGIQPQHF. DNA for the CDR3: TGTGCCAGCAGCACAACAGGAATTCAGCCCCAGCATTTT.

This clone was recorded many times. The chain recombines TRBV6-5 with TRBJ1-2; D is undetermined. The length of the CDR3 is 11 residues. Germline V gene lookup returns CDR1 MNHEY and CDR2 SVGAGI. Deletions cut 8 bases from V and 0 bases from J, with 4 bases between. The CDR3 here is CASQTNYGYTF. CDR3 in DNA: TGTGCCAGCCAAACTAACTATGGCTACACCTTC.

The chain has TRBV9 and TRBJ2-5; TRBD1 agrees at 7 bases. The length of the CDR3 is 15 residues. Germline CDR1 SGDLS, CDR2 YYNGEE. J lost 1 base, V lost 0 bases, and 3 bases had no gene match. The CDR3 coding sequence is TGTGCCAGCAGCGTAGGGGGACAGATCCAAGAGACCCAGTACTTC. Its protein product is CASSVGGQIQETQYF.

The V gene is TRBV19, the J gene TRBJ1-4; weak D call: TRBD1 (5 bases). Trimming pared 6 bases from V and 7 bases from J, leaving 15 bases between. The CDR3 length is 14 residues. Germline loops: CDR1 LNHDA, CDR2 SQIVND (reference sequence). The CDR3 protein is CASSRSQAREKLFF. The DNA for the CDR3 is TGTGCCAGTAGCCGGTCACAGGCCCGTGAAAAACTGTTTTTT. The full variable domain, in which reference TRBV19 and TRBJ1-4 provide the parts outside the CDR3, is DGGITQSPKYLFRKEGQNVTLSCEQNLNHDAMYWYRQDPGQGLRLIYYSQIVNDFQKGDIAEGYSVSREKKESFPLTVTSAQKNPTAFYLCASSRSQAREKLFFGSGTQLSVL.

The rearrangement links TRBV6-4 to TRBJ2-2, with D possibly TRBD1 on 6 matching bases. This CDR3 is 15 amino acids long. V was shortened by 0 bases and J by 3 bases, with 8 bases between the two germline ends. CDR1 and CDR2 (germline): MRHNA, SNTAGT. The DNA of the CDR3 is TGTGCCAGCAGTGACTCGGACAGTCACACCGGGGAGCTGTTTTTT. It yields the protein CASSDSDSHTGELFF.

The gene calls are TRBV5-1 and TRBJ1-2; 7 bases agree with TRBD1. Losses at the gene ends were 2 bases for V and 0 bases for J; bases not matched to a gene: 7. The CDR3 totals 16 residues. The germline V gene encodes CDR1 SGHRS and CDR2 YFSETQ. CDR3 nucleotides: TGCGCCAGCAGCTTTGTACTAGGGACAGCTAACTATGGCTACACCTTC. Residues: CASSFVLGTANYGYTF.

The table lists this clone with a few counts. The CDR3 spells CASSVLGYTF. The DNA of the CDR3 is TGTGCCAGCAGCGTACTGGGCTACACCTTC. The genes are TRBV5-7 and TRBJ1-2; D is unclear. TRBV5-7 is treated as an ORF (open reading frame) with a function not yet certain. Trimming took 4 bases from V and 8 from J, leaving 6 bases between them. The CDR3 totals 10 residues.

The V gene is TRBV7-8, the J gene TRBJ2-3, with TRBD2 matching over 8 bases. Germline values: CDR1 SGHVS, CDR2 FQNEAQ. The CDR3 is 17 amino acids. Unmatched junction bases numbered 5, after V lost 0 bases and J lost 0 bases. CDR3 bases: TGTGCCAGCAGCTTAGCGCGGGGGGAACCTAGCACAGATACGCAGTATTTT. Protein: CASSLARGEPSTDTQYF.

J is TRBJ1-2 and V is TRBV29-1, with D perhaps TRBD1 (6 bases). The CDR3 has 13 residues. Germline CDR1 SQVTM, CDR2 ANQGSEA. V was cut by 4 bases and J by 3 bases, with 12 bases left in between. CDR3 nucleotide sequence: TGCAGCGTTGTCGGGGAGGGGGACTATGGCTACACCTTC. Its protein is CSVVGEGDYGYTF.

The chain uses TRBV4-2 and TRBJ2-3; tentative D call: TRBD1 (5 bases). Germline CDR1 LGHNA, CDR2 YNFKEQ. This CDR3 contains 14 residues. Trimming left V 5 bases short and J 1 base short, with 10 bases between. The CDR3 protein is CASSFKTGTDTQYF. The CDR3 DNA follows: TGTGCCAGCAGCTTCAAGACAGGCACAGATACGCAGTATTTT.

The chain carries TRBV7-9 and TRBJ2-2; 8 bases match TRBD1. V shed 1 base and J 1 base; nucleotides not matched to a gene: 2. The CDR3 loop spans 16 amino acids. Germline V gene lookup returns CDR1 SEHNR and CDR2 FQNEAQ (reference sequence). The CDR3: CASSLDRGKNTGELFF. Written as DNA, the CDR3 is TGTGCCAGCAGCTTAGACAGGGGGAAGAACACCGGGGAGCTGTTTTTT.